This T cell receptor beta chain was found in a study of blood T cell repertoires in COVID-19. About the research overall: The study drew acute and convalescent COVID-19 samples from the United States, Italy and Spain. Sources were T cells, B-cell-depleted T cells, or PBMCs; the material itself was cDNA or gDNA.

Seattle participants joined during active infection and were tracked over time. Authors' processing steps: Amplification of reference gene primers provided the estimated nucleated cell counts. This table comes from immunoSEQ multiplex PCR, and its TCRdb copy is limited to in-frame clones, with some not included. Clone size and the V and J calls come from that table; the DNA yielded D and trimming. The sample lists some 230,000 clones; 86% were seen once. The germline V gene encodes CDR1 SGHRS and CDR2 YFSETQ. V lost 0 bases and J lost 5, with 8 bases in between. The CDR3 contains 14 residues. The clonotype was recovered from a woman between 45 and 65 years old with COVID-19, enrolled during active disease. The V gene is TRBV5-1, the J gene TRBJ2-2; possibly TRBD2 for D (5 bases). Sample: peripheral blood. The CDR3 nucleotides are TGCGCCAGCAGCTTGGCGAGGGAGACCGGGGAGCTGTTTTTT. It encodes CASSLARETGELFF. The whole variable domain, remainder taken from reference TRBV5-1 and TRBJ2-2, is KAGVTQTPRYLIKTRGQQVTLSCSPISGHRSVSWYQQTPGQGLQFLFEYFSETQRNKGNFPGRFSGRQFSNSRSEMNVSTLELGDSALYLCASSLARETGELFFGEGSRLTVL.